These T cell receptor beta chains were read from a single sample in a study of blood T cell repertoires in COVID-19. The table came from immunoSEQ multiplex PCR; TCRdb's copy has only in-frame clones and leaves some out. The sample gives tens of thousands of clones, about 85% of which show up once; 9.5% to 15% is in the top ten. Specimen: peripheral blood. The receptors here all came from a human donor in a cohort sampled during active COVID-19. Each CDR3 is given with its conserved first and last residue.

J gene: TRBJ2-3
V gene: TRBV9
CDR3 protein: CASSVGSSDTQYF

J gene: TRBJ1-6
V gene: TRBV5-4
CDR3 protein: CASSLETGNNSPLHF

J gene: TRBJ2-3
V gene: TRBV18
CDR3 protein: CASSHGDRVTDTQYF

J gene: TRBJ2-3
V gene: TRBV7-2
CDR3 protein: CASSPFAGGEDTQYF

J gene: TRBJ1-5
V gene: TRBV6-2/TRBV6-3
CDR3 protein: CASSYSSWTLRQPQHF

J gene: TRBJ2-1
V gene: TRBV4-3
CDR3 protein: CASSQDIQVNNEQFF

J gene: TRBJ2-7
V gene: TRBV29-1
CDR3 protein: CSVEVEQGGPYEQYF

J gene: TRBJ2-1
V gene: TRBV20-1
CDR3 protein: CSASEIPSGRAPRGNEQFF

J gene: TRBJ2-7
V gene: TRBV5-5
CDR3 protein: CASTPITGNYEQYF

J gene: TRBJ1-2
V gene: TRBV5-1
CDR3 protein: CASSLAGTGADGYTF

J gene: TRBJ1-5
V gene: TRBV19
CDR3 protein: CASSIKGASGNQPQHF

J gene: TRBJ2-7
V gene: TRBV4-1
CDR3 protein: CASSPGLAGVEQYF

J gene: TRBJ2-7
V gene: TRBV28
CDR3 protein: CASSRTDWKYEQYF

J gene: TRBJ1-2
V gene: TRBV2
CDR3 protein: CASNPGQKYGYTF

J gene: TRBJ2-5
V gene: TRBV28
CDR3 protein: CASSLHFGTGSTGDLQETQYF

J gene: TRBJ2-1
V gene: TRBV5-1
CDR3 protein: CASSLEGRTSRNEQFF

J gene: TRBJ2-7
V gene: TRBV7-9
CDR3 protein: CASSTAPGSYEQYF

J gene: TRBJ1-1
V gene: TRBV24-1
CDR3 protein: CATSEITRQNTEAFF

J gene: TRBJ1-2
V gene: TRBV18
CDR3 protein: CASSPQRGAEGYTF

J gene: TRBJ2-7
V gene: TRBV4-3
CDR3 protein: CASSQDLADRGRGEQYF

J gene: TRBJ2-5
V gene: TRBV6-2/TRBV6-3
CDR3 protein: CASIPLTGTQETQYF

J gene: TRBJ2-7
V gene: TRBV18
CDR3 protein: CASQGVFSYEQYF

J gene: TRBJ2-7
V gene: TRBV18
CDR3 protein: CASSPDVLLQAPFSYEQYF

J gene: TRBJ2-7
V gene: TRBV15
CDR3 protein: CATSREPGDEQYF

J gene: TRBJ1-2
V gene: TRBV27
CDR3 protein: CASKLQGFQWGIRDGYTF

J gene: TRBJ1-1
V gene: TRBV7-2
CDR3 protein: CATDLGQQEGNTEAFF

J gene: TRBJ2-2
V gene: TRBV6-1
CDR3 protein: CASSGTSGGAFGELFF

J gene: TRBJ1-4
V gene: TRBV6-5
CDR3 protein: CASSYSTGTANEKLFF

J gene: TRBJ2-2
V gene: TRBV18
CDR3 protein: CASSPVSGDTTGELFF

J gene: TRBJ2-5
V gene: TRBV6-5
CDR3 protein: CASSRAGGETQYF

J gene: TRBJ2-5
V gene: TRBV11-2
CDR3 protein: CASSSGERGTVWKTQYF

J gene: TRBJ1-1
V gene: TRBV30
CDR3 protein: CAWTILWGRDFEAFF

J gene: TRBJ1-1
V gene: TRBV9
CDR3 protein: CASSGQGALNTEAFF

J gene: TRBJ2-7
V gene: TRBV12-3/TRBV12-4
CDR3 protein: CASSQGYEQYF

J gene: TRBJ2-5
V gene: TRBV4-2
CDR3 protein: CASSQDGQGLDRETQYF

J gene: TRBJ2-7
V gene: TRBV28
CDR3 protein: CASSQSAGGIREQYF

J gene: TRBJ1-2
V gene: TRBV13
CDR3 protein: CASSLTQWGYTF

J gene: TRBJ2-3
V gene: TRBV13
CDR3 protein: CASSSRTGDSTDTQYF

J gene: TRBJ2-1
V gene: TRBV5-1
CDR3 protein: CASSRWGPGGRSHNEQFF

J gene: TRBJ2-1
V gene: TRBV7-6
CDR3 protein: CASSLEGQGRSEQFF

J gene: TRBJ1-5
V gene: TRBV28
CDR3 protein: CASSWTGGLNQPQHF

J gene: TRBJ1-4
V gene: TRBV19
CDR3 protein: CASKLQGAREKLFF

J gene: TRBJ2-1
V gene: TRBV4-3
CDR3 protein: CASSQNRAARKFF

J gene: TRBJ2-7
V gene: TRBV5-4
CDR3 protein: CASSSLTYEQYF

J gene: TRBJ2-1
V gene: TRBV19
CDR3 protein: CASASGSTSYNEQFF

J gene: TRBJ2-7
V gene: TRBV9
CDR3 protein: CASSVGLAGGRYEQYF

J gene: TRBJ1-5
V gene: TRBV19
CDR3 protein: CASSGTGRGLGNQPQHF

J gene: TRBJ2-3
V gene: TRBV29-1
CDR3 protein: CSVYSGRGDTQYF

J gene: TRBJ1-5
V gene: TRBV5-1
CDR3 protein: CASSPLPGSNQPQHF

J gene: TRBJ1-2
V gene: TRBV27
CDR3 protein: CASSFVGEDEDGYTF

J gene: TRBJ2-3
V gene: TRBV6-1
CDR3 protein: CASSAGLSETRDTQYF

J gene: TRBJ2-5
V gene: TRBV10-3
CDR3 protein: CAMAGDGETQYF

J gene: TRBJ2-7
V gene: TRBV10-3
CDR3 protein: CAVMASGSSYEQYF

J gene: TRBJ1-3
V gene: TRBV24-1
CDR3 protein: CATSDFARGSSGNTIYF

J gene: TRBJ2-7
V gene: TRBV19
CDR3 protein: CASSPGLAFYEQYF

J gene: TRBJ2-7
V gene: TRBV7-3
CDR3 protein: CASSPSGSSYEQYF

J gene: TRBJ2-4
V gene: TRBV28
CDR3 protein: CASSLAGTGGVNIQYF

J gene: TRBJ2-7
V gene: TRBV3-1/TRBV3-2
CDR3 protein: CASRRQGTYEQYF

J gene: TRBJ2-2
V gene: TRBV5-5
CDR3 protein: CASSSIPTGTGELFF

J gene: TRBJ2-5
V gene: TRBV5-1
CDR3 protein: CASSFGLAETLQETQYF